A single sample gave rise to the 30 T cell receptor beta chains below, sequenced in a study of post-analysis software for immune sequencing data. Sequencing libraries made from TCR beta cDNA carried unique molecular identifiers. Via MiXCR, TCRdb re-called the PCR reads, giving one row per CDR3 protein. The table records roughly 800,000 distinct CDR3 sequences, 25% to 30% of them present only once. Which antigens these TCRs recognize remains unknown. Whole-study findings and limits: Patients had higher frequencies than controls of roughly five TRBV segments, including TRBV5-6, TRBV5-1 and TRBV20-1.

The specimen sequenced was blood. The source of these receptors is a girl aged 10 to 17 with multiple sclerosis.

This clonotype was seen repeatedly, ten times or more. This chain uses TRBV4-3 with TRBJ2-7; D is perhaps TRBD2 (6 bases). There are 16 residues in the CDR3. Trimming pared 3 bases from V and 5 bases from J, leaving 20 bases between. The germline gives CDR1 LGHNA, CDR2 YSLEER. The CDR3 here is CASSQIRGGTGNEQYF. CDR3 bases: TGCGCCAGCAGCCAGATCCGCGGCGGGACGGGGAACGAGCAGTACTTC.

The genes are TRBV7-9 and TRBJ2-5, with D perhaps assigned TRBD1 or TRBD2 (5 bases each). The length of the CDR3 is 15 residues. CDR1 and CDR2 from the germline V gene are SEHNR and FQNEAQ (reference sequence). The ends were cut back, 2 bases at V and 1 base at J, with 11 bases in the middle. DNA for the CDR3: TGTGCCAGCAGCTTAAAGAGGGGCGGCCAAGAGACCCAGTACTTC. This translates into CASSLKRGGQETQYF.

A remark on this clonotype: Its ends do not fully match the called genes, so a read error is possible. The genes are TRBV7-7 and TRBJ1-3; possible D gene TRBD1, 6 bases. Per the germline V gene, CDR1 is SSHAT and CDR2 is FNYEAQ (reference sequence). This CDR3 is 18 amino acids long. The CDR3 spells CASSPLPDTGYSGNTIYF. In DNA form, the CDR3 reads TGTGCTAGCAGCCCTCTCCCCGATACAGGGTACTCTGGAAACACCATATATTTT.

There are many counts of this clonotype. V usage is TRBV6-2 or TRBV6-3 and J usage is TRBJ2-7; D might be TRBD1 (6 bases). The V gene's germline CDR1 is MNHEY and CDR2 SVGEGT. The CDR3 runs to 13 residues. Trimming pared 5 bases from V and 3 bases from J, leaving 11 bases between. CDR3 nucleotides: TGTGCCAGCAGTAAGACAGGCGTCTACGAGCAGTACTTC. Protein sequence: CASSKTGVYEQYF.

The rearrangement joins TRBV27 to TRBJ1-1; tentatively, D is TRBD1 (6 bases). The CDR3 runs 13 residues. Trimming shortened V by 4 bases and J by 3 bases, and 9 bases separated the two germline ends. The germline V gene encodes CDR1 MNHEY and CDR2 SMNVEV (reference sequence). This chain's CDR3 is CASSSGVYTEAFF. The CDR3 DNA reads as TGTGCCAGCAGTTCAGGGGTGTACACTGAAGCTTTCTTT.

The chain couples TRBV9 to TRBJ2-1, with 7 bases aligning to TRBD1. CDR3 length: 14 residues. V lost 3 bases, J lost 5 bases, and 5 bases stayed unmatched. Germline assignment: CDR1 SGDLS and CDR2 YYNGEE. The CDR3 region is CASSAGGANNEQFF. DNA of the CDR3: TGTGCCAGCAGCGCAGGGGGAGCAAACAATGAGCAGTTCTTC.

This clonotype occurred a few times. This chain links TRBV13 with TRBJ2-7; D gene unclear. CDR1 and CDR2 (germline): PRHDT, FYEKMQ (reference sequence). Trimming took 5 bases from V and 3 from J, leaving 11 bases between them. The CDR3 extends over 13 amino acids. In DNA, the CDR3 is TGTGCCAGCAGCCTCGGGCCAATCTACGAGCAGTACTTC. Protein product: CASSLGPIYEQYF.

This clonotype was detected only a few times. The V and J genes are TRBV5-1 and TRBJ2-1; 10 bases line up with TRBD2. Germline V gene lookup returns CDR1 SGHRS and CDR2 YFSETQ. The length of the CDR3 is 17 residues. With 2 bases clipped from V and 7 bases from J, the junction kept 12 bases outside the gene matches. In nucleotides, the CDR3 is TGCGCCAGCAGCTTTTCTAGCGGGAGAGTGGGGGGAAATGAGCAGTTCTTC. Its protein product is CASSFSSGRVGGNEQFF.

Ten or more counts support this clonotype. The V gene is TRBV11-2, the J gene TRBJ2-3; 14 nucleotides match TRBD2. The CDR3 contains 14 residues. Germline V CDR1 and CDR2: SGHAT, FQNNGV. V gave up 5 bases and J gave up 13 bases; unmatched junction bases: 8. The CDR3 sequence is CASSLGTSGSKKYF. As DNA, the CDR3 is TGTGCCAGCAGCCTCGGGACTAGCGGGAGTAAAAAGTATTTT.

This clonotype was found a few times. The V call is TRBV27, the J call TRBJ1-6; possibly TRBD1 for D (6 bases). This CDR3 comprises 16 residues. The V gene lost 7 bases and the J gene lost 7 bases, with 20 bases spanning the gap. CDR1 is MNHEY and CDR2 is SMNVEV in the germline V gene (reference sequence). The CDR3 coding sequence is TGTGCCAGCACCTCTTGGACAGTACCACCCAATTCACCCCTCCACTTT. This encodes CASTSWTVPPNSPLHF.

The chain uses TRBV5-6 and TRBJ2-3, with TRBD2 matching 8 bases. The CDR3 length is 16 residues. The ends lost 0 bases at V and 1 base at J; junction bases unmatched: 4. Germline-derived CDR1 and CDR2 are SGHDT and YYEEEE. In DNA, the CDR3 is TGTGCCAGCAGCTTGGTAGCGGGATGGGGCACAGATACGCAGTATTTT. Amino acids: CASSLVAGWGTDTQYF.

The CDR3 DNA reads as TGTGCCAGCAGACGACAGGGGGAGACCCAGTACTTC. It translates to CASRRQGETQYF. The J gene is TRBJ2-5, the V gene TRBV7-2; TRBD1 aligns across 8 bases. CDR1 and CDR2 from the germline V gene are SGHTA and FQGNSA. There are 12 residues in the CDR3. Unmatched junction bases numbered 2, after V lost 6 bases and J lost 5 bases.

The genes are TRBV20-1 and TRBJ2-7, with D possibly matching TRBD2 (6 bases). Germline lookup yields CDR1 DFQATT and CDR2 SNEGSKA (reference sequence). This CDR3 has 14 amino acids. V lost 4 bases and J lost 4, with 17 bases in between. In DNA, the CDR3 is TGCAGTGCTAACCGGGACTGGGGATTGTACGAGCAGTACTTC. This encodes CSANRDWGLYEQYF.

This clonotype was seen a handful of times. The CDR3 region has the DNA TGTGCCAGCGGCGGGACTTCCTACGAGCAGTACTTC. Encoded protein: CASGGTSYEQYF. V and J are TRBV27 and TRBJ2-7, with D perhaps matching TRBD2 (6 bases). This CDR3 contains 12 residues. The V end lost 8 bases, the J end lost 1 base, and 9 bases lay between the germline ends. CDR1 is MNHEY, CDR2 SMNVEV, per germline (reference sequence).

This clonotype was seen only a few times. Its ends do not fully match the called genes, so a read error is possible. The chain combines TRBV28 with TRBJ2-5; 8 nucleotides agree with TRBD1. Looked up from germline, CDR1 is MDHEN and CDR2 is SYDVKM. The CDR3 is 15 amino acids. The CDR3 DNA reads TGTGCCAGCAGCTGGGTGGGACAGGCTGAAGAAACCCAGTACTTC. It yields the protein CASSWVGQAEETQYF.

The V call is TRBV5-6, the J call TRBJ1-2; a possible D gene is TRBD1 (6 bases). The CDR3 loop spans 15 amino acids. The germline V gene encodes CDR1 SGHDT and CDR2 YYEEEE. V was pared by 0 bases and J by 4 bases, with 13 bases between. The chain's CDR3 is CASSLAARGIYGYTF. CDR3 DNA sequence: TGTGCCAGCAGCTTGGCGGCCAGGGGTATCTATGGCTACACCTTC.

This clonotype has more than one count but fewer than ten. An end of the junction does not agree with germline; a read error may underlie this. V and J are TRBV20-1 and TRBJ2-7; 7 bases align to TRBD2. Looked up from germline, CDR1 is DFQATT and CDR2 is SNEGSKA (reference sequence). This CDR3 region has 18 residues. CDR3 sequence (DNA): TGTAGTGCTAGAGATGGTAGCGGGCACACTTTGAGCTCCTACGAGCAGTACTTC. It is translated as CSARDGSGHTLSSYEQYF.

The rearrangement uses TRBV11-2 and TRBJ2-5; 10 bases align to TRBD2. The germline gives CDR1 SGHAT, CDR2 FQNNGV. This CDR3 region has 15 residues. V shed 6 bases, J shed 5 bases, and the junction held 9 bases outside the gene matches. For the CDR3, the DNA is TGTGCCAGCAGTATCTCCGGACTAGCGGCGGAGACCCAGTACTTC. Its translation is CASSISGLAAETQYF.

Concerning this clonotype itself: The conserved phenylalanine or tryptophan is not found at the CDR3 terminus, so this likely reflects a read error. The V and J genes are TRBV11-2 and TRBJ2-6; either TRBD1 or TRBD2 may supply D (5 bases each). CDR3 length equals 17 residues. The germline V and J ends were trimmed by 5 bases and 4 bases, with 18 bases remaining between them. Germline values: CDR1 SGHAT, CDR2 FQNNGV. In DNA, the CDR3 is TGTGCCAGCAGCGACCCCCCCGGGGCCTCGGGGGCCAACGTCCTGACTTGC. This gives the protein CASSDPPGASGANVLTC.

This rearrangement joins TRBV7-9 to TRBJ2-7; D is ambiguous. V was cut by 4 bases and J by 4 bases, with 14 bases left in between. The V gene's germline CDR1 is SEHNR and CDR2 FQNEAQ (reference sequence). The CDR3 totals 14 residues. Here the CDR3 DNA reads TGTGCCAGCAGCTCGAGGACGGAGCCGTACGAGCAGTACTTC. It is translated as CASSSRTEPYEQYF.

The V gene is TRBV20-1, the J gene TRBJ2-4; a possible D gene is TRBD2 (6 bases). The ends were cut back, 5 bases at V and 3 bases at J, with 14 bases in the middle. Germline V gene sequence: CDR1 DFQATT, CDR2 SNEGSKA (reference sequence). The CDR3 has 14 residues. DNA for the CDR3: TGCAGTGCTGTGTACCAGGGAGGCAAAAACATTCAGTACTTC. Translating gives CSAVYQGGKNIQYF.

This chain connects TRBV28 to TRBJ2-1, with 9 bases that match TRBD2. This CDR3 has 14 amino acids. Germline V gene data show CDR1 as MDHEN and CDR2 as SYDVKM. Germline trimming cut 6 bases from V and 9 bases from J; bases unmatched to any gene: 9. The CDR3 bases are TGTGCCAGCAGGTTAGCGGGAGCGAGTACTGAGCAGTTCTTC. It is translated as CASRLAGASTEQFF.

The CDR3 spells CASSPRGALWEQPYEQYF. In DNA, the CDR3 is TGTGCCAGCAGCCCGAGGGGGGCGTTATGGGAACAGCCCTACGAGCAGTACTTC. This chain links TRBV7-2 with TRBJ2-7; D is tentatively TRBD1 or TRBD2 (6 bases each). With 5 bases removed from V and 2 bases from J, the gap between germline ends came to 25 bases. This CDR3 has 18 residues. Germline V CDR1 and CDR2: SGHTA, FQGNSA.

V and J are TRBV3-1 and TRBJ2-2; no definite D call. Trimming cost V 1 base and J 6 bases, with 12 bases left between them. This CDR3 has 15 residues. CDR1 and CDR2 (germline): LGHDT, YNNKEL (reference sequence). In nucleotides, the CDR3 is TGTGCCAGCAGCCAAGTCCTCTCCCTATCCGGGGAGCTGTTTTTT. It specifies CASSQVLSLSGELFF.

Details on this clonotype: A read error may explain this, as a much larger clone is one base away. This chain joins TRBV28 and TRBJ2-1; tentatively, D is TRBD1 (6 bases). The CDR3 runs to 15 residues. Germline values: CDR1 MDHEN, CDR2 SYDVKM. The CDR3 loop is CACSLPGALYNEQFF. CDR3 DNA sequence: TGTGCCTGCAGTTTACCAGGGGCCCTTTACAATGAGCAGTTCTTC.

On this clonotype itself: Germline and junction disagree at one end, which may indicate a read error. V is TRBV7-6 and J is TRBJ2-6; D call uncertain. There are 15 residues in the CDR3. The germline CDR1 and CDR2 sequences are SGHVS and FNYEAQ. The CDR3 coding sequence is TGTGTCAGCAGCCCCAGTGCGGTTGGGGCCAACGTCCTGACTTTC. Protein: CVSSPSAVGANVLTF.

J is TRBJ2-3 and V is TRBV21-1; the table's D call, TRBD2, was not checked against the DNA. TRBV21-1 is noted as a pseudogene. This CDR3 has 20 amino acids. The CDR3 DNA reads TGTGCCAGCAGTCCCGGGGGGACTAGCGGGGCAGCACGGCGCCCAGATACGCAGTATTTT. Its protein is CASSPGGTSGAARRPDTQYF.

The chain has TRBV30 and TRBJ1-5; D is ambiguous. V lost 0 bases and J 0 bases, leaving 9 bases between the germline ends. Per germline, CDR1 GTSNPN and CDR2 SVGIG (reference sequence). CDR3 length: 15 amino acids. In DNA, the CDR3 is TGTGCCTGGAGTGTAGGCACTTATAGCAATCAGCCCCAGCATTTT. It encodes CAWSVGTYSNQPQHF.

As regards this clonotype: This is likely a read error, given that the CDR3 carries no conserved phenylalanine or tryptophan at its end. The V and J genes are TRBV6-1 and TRBJ2-3; either TRBD1 or TRBD2 may supply D (5 bases each). CDR1 and CDR2 (germline): MNHNS, SASEGT. V was clipped by 6 bases and J by 0 bases, with 19 bases between them. CDR3 length: 17 amino acids. CDR3 sequence: CASRRAIPGRSTDTQYL. The CDR3 DNA reads as TGTGCCAGCAGGCGCGCGATACCGGGACGGAGCACAGATACGCAGTATCTT.

This clonotype was counted between two and nine times. The CDR3 region is CASRLSRAHEQFF. As DNA, the CDR3 is TGTGCCAGCAGACTGTCCAGGGCCCATGAGCAGTTCTTC. The V gene is TRBV11-2, the J gene TRBJ2-1; TRBD1 is a possible D gene (5 bases). The germline V gene encodes CDR1 SGHAT and CDR2 FQNNGV. Trimming removed 6 bases from V and 8 bases from J, with 14 bases in between. The length of the CDR3 is 13 residues.